What follows are 16 T cell receptor beta chains derived from one specimen sequenced in a study of cytomegalovirus exposure and HLA in healthy donors. The PCR made use of 60 Vbeta and 13 Jbeta primers. The protocol was immunoSEQ multiplex PCR, while the TCRdb copy is restricted to in-frame clones and leaves out a portion. The sample yields some 130,000 clones, around 80% seen once. Material: PBMCs. The receptors shown here come from a woman younger than 30 in good health and CMV-seronegative.

The V gene is TRBV21-1, the J gene TRBJ2-6; the table's D gene call, TRBD1, was not cross checked with the DNA. TRBV21-1 is marked as a pseudogene. The CDR3 consists of 16 residues. CDR3 nucleotides: TGTGCCAGCAGCAACGCCCCAGGGCCTGGGGCCAACGTCCTGACTTTC. Encoded protein: CASSNAPGPGANVLTF.

The chain joins TRBV13 to TRBJ1-1, with 7 bases lining up with TRBD1. Germline loops: CDR1 PRHDT, CDR2 FYEKMQ (reference sequence). J was trimmed by 8 bases and V by 5 bases; bases with no gene match: 5. The CDR3 is 12 amino acids. The CDR3 DNA is TGTGCCAGCAGCCCACAGGGGCTGGAAGCTTTCTTT. It codes for CASSPQGLEAFF.

The CDR3 sequence: CAISESRNLAGAVNEQFF. The CDR3 bases are TGTGCCATCAGTGAGTCGCGGAACTTAGCGGGAGCGGTCAATGAGCAGTTCTTC. This rearrangement joins TRBV10-3 to TRBJ2-1; TRBD2 matches at 9 bases. J lost 6 bases, V lost 0 bases, and 12 bases had no gene match. Germline V gene lookup returns CDR1 ENHRY and CDR2 SYGVKD. The CDR3 consists of 18 residues.

This chain uses TRBV5-6 with TRBJ2-3; D is perhaps TRBD2 (5 bases). V lost 4 bases and J lost 2, with 11 bases in between. Germline V lookup: CDR1 SGHDT, CDR2 YYEEEE. This CDR3 spans 14 amino acids. Here the CDR3 DNA reads TGTGCCAGCAGCGCCCAGCGGTTCACAGATACGCAGTATTTT. Translating gives CASSAQRFTDTQYF.

The J gene is TRBJ1-2, the V gene TRBV29-1; weak D call: TRBD1 (6 bases). The germline V gene encodes CDR1 SQVTM and CDR2 ANQGSEA. Trimming took 6 bases from V and 2 from J, leaving 13 bases between them. CDR3 length: 13 residues. The CDR3 bases are TGCAGCGTCCACAGGGAAGCGAACTATGGCTACACCTTC. This sequence encodes CSVHREANYGYTF.

As DNA, the CDR3 is TGTGCCAGCAGCTTAACTGTTGGAGCTGGAAACACCATATATTTT. This sequence encodes CASSLTVGAGNTIYF. The chain is built from TRBV11-2 and TRBJ1-3, with D unclear. Germline CDR1 SGHAT, CDR2 FQNNGV. Trimming pared 2 bases from V and 2 bases from J, leaving 10 bases between. The CDR3 has 15 residues.

The rearrangement uses TRBV5-4 and TRBJ2-7, with 14 bases identical to TRBD2. J lost 4 bases, V lost 4 bases, and 10 bases had no gene match. Looked up from germline, CDR1 is SGHNT and CDR2 is YYREEE (reference sequence). CDR3 length equals 17 residues. CDR3 amino acids: CASSPGTSGSRVYEQYF. The CDR3 region has the DNA TGTGCCAGCAGCCCCGGGACTAGCGGGAGTCGGGTTTACGAGCAGTACTTC.

The chain combines TRBV5-6 with TRBJ1-1; 10 bases agree with TRBD1. The CDR3 covers 16 residues. Germline V gene sequence: CDR1 SGHDT, CDR2 YYEEEE. V shed 0 bases and J 2 bases; nucleotides not matched to a gene: 4. The CDR3 sequence is CASSLEGTGVNTEAFF. Written as DNA, the CDR3 is TGTGCCAGCAGCTTGGAAGGGACAGGGGTCAACACTGAAGCTTTCTTT.

The chain is built from TRBV5-6 and TRBJ2-3, with 10 bases fitting TRBD1. The CDR3 spans 18 residues. The germline V gene encodes CDR1 SGHDT and CDR2 YYEEEE. The J segment lost 0 bases and the V segment lost 5 bases, leaving 12 bases of the junction unmatched. CDR3 sequence (DNA): TGTGCCAGCAGGCAAATTGGGGGGACAGGGGTCAGCACAGATACGCAGTATTTT. Protein: CASRQIGGTGVSTDTQYF.

The rearrangement links TRBV27 to TRBJ2-5; D not certain. Germline values: CDR1 MNHEY, CDR2 SMNVEV (reference sequence). Trimming removed 5 bases at V and 4 bases at J, with 11 bases between. CDR3 size: 13 residues. DNA for the CDR3: TGTGCCAGCAGTGACCTAGAAGCAGAGACCCAGTACTTC. Amino acid sequence: CASSDLEAETQYF.

The rearrangement joins TRBV30 to TRBJ1-4; the D is unclear. The CDR3 totals 15 residues. V lost 0 bases and J 1 base, leaving 9 bases between the germline ends. The germline CDR1 and CDR2 sequences are GTSNPN and SVGIG (reference sequence). CDR3 DNA: TGTGCCTGGAGTGTACTAGGAGGAACTAATGAAAAACTGTTTTTT. Residues: CAWSVLGGTNEKLFF. Complete variable domain (other parts from reference TRBV30 and TRBJ1-4): SQTIHQWPATLVQPVGSPLSLECTVEGTSNPNLYWYRQAAGRGLQLLFYSVGIGQISSEVPQNLSASRPQDRQFILSSKKLLLSDSGFYLCAWSVLGGTNEKLFFGSGTQLSVL.

The chain links TRBV2 to TRBJ2-2; D uncertain. The germline V and J ends were trimmed by 5 bases and 0 bases, with 7 bases remaining between them. CDR1 is SNHLY, CDR2 FYNNEI, per germline. This CDR3 is built from 14 residues. CDR3: CASSLLSNTGELFF. The DNA of the CDR3 is TGTGCCAGCAGTTTACTATCGAACACCGGGGAGCTGTTTTTT.

This chain links TRBV5-4 with TRBJ2-1; tentatively, D is TRBD2 (5 bases). This CDR3 comprises 13 residues. The V end was cut by 0 bases, the J end by 6 bases, with 7 bases between. The germline CDR1 and CDR2 sequences are SGHNT and YYREEE (reference sequence). The CDR3 spells CASSLDGINEQFF. The CDR3 DNA follows: TGTGCCAGCAGCTTGGACGGGATCAATGAGCAGTTCTTC.

The V gene is TRBV13, the J gene TRBJ2-2; 10 nucleotides align to TRBD2. Germline V CDR1 and CDR2: PRHDT, FYEKMQ (reference sequence). The CDR3 loop spans 15 amino acids. With V trimmed by 6 bases and J by 4 bases, 5 bases remained unmatched. The CDR3 region is CASSPSGRVTGELFF. Written as DNA, the CDR3 is TGTGCCAGCAGTCCTAGCGGGAGAGTCACCGGGGAGCTGTTTTTT.

V usage is TRBV6-6 and J usage is TRBJ2-1; D gene uncertain. Germline values: CDR1 MNHNY, CDR2 SVGAGI (reference sequence). The CDR3 runs 14 residues. Deletions cut 2 bases from V and 0 bases from J, with 5 bases between. The CDR3 protein is CASSYEDSYNEQFF. In DNA form, the CDR3 reads TGTGCCAGCAGTTACGAGGACTCCTACAATGAGCAGTTCTTC.

The chain recombines TRBV6-5 with TRBJ1-1, with a weak D call TRBD1 (5 bases). V lost 4 bases and J lost 3, with 9 bases in between. The germline V gene encodes CDR1 MNHEY and CDR2 SVGAGI. The CDR3 spans 13 residues. Here the CDR3 reads CASSSWGDTEAFF. The DNA for the CDR3 is TGTGCCAGCAGTTCCTGGGGGGACACTGAAGCTTTCTTT.